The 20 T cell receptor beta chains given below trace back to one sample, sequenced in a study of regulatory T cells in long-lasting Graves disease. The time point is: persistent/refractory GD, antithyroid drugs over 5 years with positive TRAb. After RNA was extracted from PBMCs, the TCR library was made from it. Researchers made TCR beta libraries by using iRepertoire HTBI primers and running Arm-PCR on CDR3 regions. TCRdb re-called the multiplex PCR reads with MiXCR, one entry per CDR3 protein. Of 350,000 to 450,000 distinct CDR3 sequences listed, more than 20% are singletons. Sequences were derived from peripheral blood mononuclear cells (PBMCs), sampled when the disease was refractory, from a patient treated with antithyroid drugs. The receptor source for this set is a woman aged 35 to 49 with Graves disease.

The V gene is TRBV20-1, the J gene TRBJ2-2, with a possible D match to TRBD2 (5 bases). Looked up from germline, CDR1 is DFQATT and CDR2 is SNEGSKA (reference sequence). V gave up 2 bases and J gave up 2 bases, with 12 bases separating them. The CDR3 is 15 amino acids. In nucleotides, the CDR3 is TGCAGTGCTAGAAAATCTAGCCGAAACACCGGGGAGCTGTTTTTT. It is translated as CSARKSSRNTGELFF.

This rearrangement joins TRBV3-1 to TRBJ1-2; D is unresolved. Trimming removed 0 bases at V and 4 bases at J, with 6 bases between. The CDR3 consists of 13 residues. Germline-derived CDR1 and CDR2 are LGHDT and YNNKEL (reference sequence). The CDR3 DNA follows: TGTGCCAGCAGCCAAGAAAAACCCTATGGCTACACCTTC. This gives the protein CASSQEKPYGYTF.

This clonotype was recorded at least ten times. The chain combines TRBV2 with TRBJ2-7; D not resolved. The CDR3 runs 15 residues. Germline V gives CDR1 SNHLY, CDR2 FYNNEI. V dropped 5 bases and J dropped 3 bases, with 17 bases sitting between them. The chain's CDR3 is CASSFHTTRGYEQYF. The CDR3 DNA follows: TGTGCCAGCAGTTTCCACACTACGCGTGGCTACGAGCAGTACTTC.

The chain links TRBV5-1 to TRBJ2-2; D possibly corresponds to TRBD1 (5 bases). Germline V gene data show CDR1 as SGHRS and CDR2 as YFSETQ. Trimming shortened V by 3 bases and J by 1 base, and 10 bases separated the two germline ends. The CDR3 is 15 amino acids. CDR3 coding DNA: TGCGCCAGCAGCTCCGGCGGACAGAACACCGGGGAGCTGTTTTTT. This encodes CASSSGGQNTGELFF.

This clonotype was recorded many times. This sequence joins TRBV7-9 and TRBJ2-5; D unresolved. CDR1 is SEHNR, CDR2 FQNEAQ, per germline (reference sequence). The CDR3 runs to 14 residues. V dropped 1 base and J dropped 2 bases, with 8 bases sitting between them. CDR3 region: CASSLERAQETQYF. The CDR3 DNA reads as TGTGCCAGCAGCTTAGAACGGGCTCAAGAGACCCAGTACTTC.

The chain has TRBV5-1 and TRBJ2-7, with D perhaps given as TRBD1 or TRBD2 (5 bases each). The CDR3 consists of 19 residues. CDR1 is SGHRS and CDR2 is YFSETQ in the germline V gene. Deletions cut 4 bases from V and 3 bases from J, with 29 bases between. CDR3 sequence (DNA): TGCGCCAGCAGCAGGCAGGGACCGACAACCCCCCTACGACTCTACGAGCAGTACTTC. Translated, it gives CASSRQGPTTPLRLYEQYF.

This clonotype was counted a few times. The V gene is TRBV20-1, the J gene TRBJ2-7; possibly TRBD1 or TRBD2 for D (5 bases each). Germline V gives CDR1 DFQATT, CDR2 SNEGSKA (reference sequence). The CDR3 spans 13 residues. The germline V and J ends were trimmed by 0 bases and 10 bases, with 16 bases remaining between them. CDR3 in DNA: TGCAGTGCTAGAGATCTAGGGACCGAGGAACAGTACTTC. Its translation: CSARDLGTEEQYF.

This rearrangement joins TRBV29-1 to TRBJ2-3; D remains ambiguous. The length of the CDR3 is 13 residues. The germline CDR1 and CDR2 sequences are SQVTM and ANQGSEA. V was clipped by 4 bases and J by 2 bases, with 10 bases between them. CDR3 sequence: CSVVMAFTDTQYF. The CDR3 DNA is TGCAGCGTTGTAATGGCCTTCACAGATACGCAGTATTTT.

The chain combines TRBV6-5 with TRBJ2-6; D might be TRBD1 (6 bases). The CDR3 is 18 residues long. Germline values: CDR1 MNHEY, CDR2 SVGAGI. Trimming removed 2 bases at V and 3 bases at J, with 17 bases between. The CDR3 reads CASSYDGGWGFGANVLTF. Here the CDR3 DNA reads TGTGCCAGCAGTTACGATGGGGGCTGGGGTTTTGGGGCCAACGTCCTGACTTTC.

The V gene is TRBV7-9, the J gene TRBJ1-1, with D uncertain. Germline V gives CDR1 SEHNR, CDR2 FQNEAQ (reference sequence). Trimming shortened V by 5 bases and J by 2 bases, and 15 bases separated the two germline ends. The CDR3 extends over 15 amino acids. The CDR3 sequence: CASSPPLVINTEAFF. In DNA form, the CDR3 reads TGTGCCAGCAGCCCTCCGCTGGTCATAAACACTGAAGCTTTCTTT.

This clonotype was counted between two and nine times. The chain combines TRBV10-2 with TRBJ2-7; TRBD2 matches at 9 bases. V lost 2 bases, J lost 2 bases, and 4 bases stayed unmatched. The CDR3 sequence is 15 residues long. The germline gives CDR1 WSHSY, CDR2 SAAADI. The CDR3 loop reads CASSEVSGGTYEQYF. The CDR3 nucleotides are TGCGCCAGCAGTGAGGTGAGCGGGGGGACCTACGAGCAGTACTTC.

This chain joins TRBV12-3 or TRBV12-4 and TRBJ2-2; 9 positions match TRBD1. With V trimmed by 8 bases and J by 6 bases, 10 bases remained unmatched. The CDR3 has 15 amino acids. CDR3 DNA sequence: TGTGCCAGCGAGGCGGACAGGGGACTGCCCGGGGAGCTGTTTTTT. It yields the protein CASEADRGLPGELFF.

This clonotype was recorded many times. The CDR3 loop reads CASSLQGEETQYF. Here the CDR3 DNA reads TGTGCCAGCAGCTTACAGGGGGAAGAGACCCAGTACTTC. The chain combines TRBV7-2 with TRBJ2-5; 7 nucleotides match TRBD1. Germline lookup yields CDR1 SGHTA and CDR2 FQGNSA. V gave up 2 bases and J gave up 3 bases; unmatched junction bases: 0. This CDR3 region has 13 residues.

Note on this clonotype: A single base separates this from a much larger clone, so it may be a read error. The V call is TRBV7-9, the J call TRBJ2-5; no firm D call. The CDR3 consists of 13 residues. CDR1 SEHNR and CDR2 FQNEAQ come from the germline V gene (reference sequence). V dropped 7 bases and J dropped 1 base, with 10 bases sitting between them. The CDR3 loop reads CASNFFSQETQYF. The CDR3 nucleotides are TGTGCCAGCAACTTTTTCAGCCAAGAGACCCAGTACTTC.

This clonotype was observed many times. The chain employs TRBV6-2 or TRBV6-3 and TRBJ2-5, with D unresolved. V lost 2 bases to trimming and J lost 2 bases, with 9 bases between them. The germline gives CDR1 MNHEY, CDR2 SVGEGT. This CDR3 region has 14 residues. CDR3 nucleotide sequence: TGTGCCAGCAGTTACAGGGTGGCTCAAGAGACCCAGTACTTC. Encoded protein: CASSYRVAQETQYF.

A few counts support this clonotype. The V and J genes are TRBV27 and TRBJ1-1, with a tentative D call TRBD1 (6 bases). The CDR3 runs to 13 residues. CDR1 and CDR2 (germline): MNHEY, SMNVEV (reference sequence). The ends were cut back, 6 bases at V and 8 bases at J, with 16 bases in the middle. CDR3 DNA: TGTGCCAGCAGACTCGGGAGGGGGGTGGAAGCTTTCTTT. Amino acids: CASRLGRGVEAFF.

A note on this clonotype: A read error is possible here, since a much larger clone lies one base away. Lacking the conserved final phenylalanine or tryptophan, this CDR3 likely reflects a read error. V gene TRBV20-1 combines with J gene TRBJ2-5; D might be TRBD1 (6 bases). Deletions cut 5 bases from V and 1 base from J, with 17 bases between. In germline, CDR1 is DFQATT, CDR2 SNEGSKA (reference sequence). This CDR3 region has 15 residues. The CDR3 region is CSALLGGDSQETQYL. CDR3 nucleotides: TGCAGTGCTCTATTAGGGGGAGATAGCCAAGAGACCCAGTACCTC.

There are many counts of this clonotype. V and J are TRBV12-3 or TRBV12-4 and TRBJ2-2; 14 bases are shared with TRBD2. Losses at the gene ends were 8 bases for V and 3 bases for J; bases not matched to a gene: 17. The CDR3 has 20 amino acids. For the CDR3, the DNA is TGTGCCAGCTCCCAATGGGGGTTCGGGACTAGCGGGAGTTACACCGGGGAGCTGTTTTTT. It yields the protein CASSQWGFGTSGSYTGELFF.

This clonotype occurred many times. The CDR3: CSVTQGLDQPQHF. The CDR3 DNA follows: TGCAGCGTTACACAGGGGTTGGATCAGCCCCAGCATTTT. The genes are TRBV29-1 and TRBJ1-5, with 7 positions matching TRBD1. The germline gives CDR1 SQVTM, CDR2 ANQGSEA. V trimming: 5 bases; J trimming: 5 bases; junction bases outside the gene matches: 6. The CDR3 has 13 amino acids.

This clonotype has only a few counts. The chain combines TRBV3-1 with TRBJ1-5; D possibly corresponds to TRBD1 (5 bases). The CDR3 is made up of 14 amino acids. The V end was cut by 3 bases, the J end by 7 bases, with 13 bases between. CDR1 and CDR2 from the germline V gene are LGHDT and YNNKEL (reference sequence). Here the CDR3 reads CASSHWGLRQPQHF. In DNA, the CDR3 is TGTGCCAGCAGCCATTGGGGGTTGAGACAGCCCCAGCATTTT.